Included here is one TCR beta chain sequence, with context. Assay used: immunoSEQ multiplex PCR; TCRdb lists only in-frame clones, some missing. Of some 120,000 clones listed, 85% to 90% are singletons. V shed 5 bases and J 2 bases; nucleotides not matched to a gene: 4. This CDR3 has 15 residues. Looked up from germline, CDR1 is SGHTA and CDR2 is FQGNSA. Time point noted: blood 2 weeks post-SBRT. Treatment reported: 15 Gy SBRT to primary tumor, nephrectomy 4 weeks later. The data originate from a study of radiation and T cells in renal cell carcinoma. Sequences were derived from blood, sampled from a patient whose treatment included radiotherapy and nephrectomy. The chain couples TRBV7-2 to TRBJ2-1; 9 bases fit TRBD2. This receptor was identified in a woman aged 70-85 years with renal cell carcinoma. CDR3 sequence (DNA): TGTGCCAGCAGCCCGCGGGGGGGCACCTACAATGAGCAGTTCTTC. Translated, it gives CASSPRGGTYNEQFF.